This is a list of T cell receptor beta chains from one sample in a study of early T cells in non-severe SARS-CoV-2 infection. TCRdb re-analysed the 5' RACE reads in MiXCR, keeping a single row per CDR3 protein. The sample carries about 35,000 distinct CDR3 sequences, roughly 6% recorded once. Sequencing was carried out using whole blood. The receptors were gathered from an adult who was a healthcare worker with PCR-confirmed SARS-CoV-2 infection or an uninfected control (not recorded which). The CDR3 runs from the conserved cysteine through the conserved F or W. Each record gives: CDR3 length, clone size, J gene, V gene, CDR3 protein. Clone size is shown for a subset of rows, as once, few, many or a class of expanded clone.

cdr3_length: 14; clone_size: many; j_call: TRBJ2-3; v_call: TRBV28; cdr3_aa: CASSFLAGTDTQYF
cdr3_length: 11; clone_size: few; j_call: TRBJ2-1; v_call: TRBV30; cdr3_aa: CAWTQIDEQFF
cdr3_length: 14; clone_size: medium-sized; j_call: TRBJ2-1; v_call: TRBV20-1; cdr3_aa: CSASRQGGSNEQFF
cdr3_length: 15; clone_size: few; j_call: TRBJ1-1; v_call: TRBV2; cdr3_aa: CASSEEGQAYTEAFF
cdr3_length: 15; clone_size: many; j_call: TRBJ2-1; v_call: TRBV7-2; cdr3_aa: CASSFQPGQGILQFF
cdr3_length: 12; clone_size: -; j_call: TRBJ2-5; v_call: TRBV7-9; cdr3_aa: CASSLVQETQYF
cdr3_length: 13; clone_size: many; j_call: TRBJ1-2; v_call: TRBV28; cdr3_aa: CASRDTLGYGYTF
cdr3_length: 15; clone_size: few; j_call: TRBJ2-2; v_call: TRBV5-4; cdr3_aa: CASSREASNTGELFF
cdr3_length: 14; clone_size: -; j_call: TRBJ1-1; v_call: TRBV7-9; cdr3_aa: CASSSTRDRTEAFF
cdr3_length: 15; clone_size: many; j_call: TRBJ1-5; v_call: TRBV28; cdr3_aa: CASSPNRQGAQPQHF
cdr3_length: 14; clone_size: many; j_call: TRBJ1-5; v_call: TRBV28; cdr3_aa: CASSDIQGDQPQHF
cdr3_length: 15; clone_size: many; j_call: TRBJ1-5; v_call: TRBV12-3/TRBV12-4; cdr3_aa: CASSLSVSRNQPQHF
cdr3_length: 14; clone_size: many; j_call: TRBJ1-4; v_call: TRBV6-6; cdr3_aa: CASSYRAPNEKLFF
cdr3_length: 14; clone_size: -; j_call: TRBJ2-5; v_call: TRBV7-2; cdr3_aa: CASSLVAGLETQYF
cdr3_length: 17; clone_size: many; j_call: TRBJ2-7; v_call: TRBV11-2; cdr3_aa: CASSTPPPRGPIYEQYF
cdr3_length: 14; clone_size: few; j_call: TRBJ2-7; v_call: TRBV4-3; cdr3_aa: CASSPTGGVYEQYF
cdr3_length: 15; clone_size: many; j_call: TRBJ2-2; v_call: TRBV7-8; cdr3_aa: CASSPAAMPAGELFF
cdr3_length: 14; clone_size: many; j_call: TRBJ2-7; v_call: TRBV9; cdr3_aa: CASSVRDFSYEQYF
cdr3_length: 14; clone_size: -; j_call: TRBJ2-7; v_call: TRBV10-3; cdr3_aa: CAISPDRAAYEQYF
cdr3_length: 13; clone_size: many; j_call: TRBJ2-3; v_call: TRBV29-1; cdr3_aa: CSVSFPGTDTQYF
cdr3_length: 14; clone_size: many; j_call: TRBJ1-2; v_call: TRBV12-3/TRBV12-4; cdr3_aa: CASSQGSAGYGYTF
cdr3_length: 15; clone_size: -; j_call: TRBJ2-2; v_call: TRBV12-3/TRBV12-4; cdr3_aa: CASRFTTGLTGELFF
cdr3_length: 18; clone_size: few; j_call: TRBJ2-3; v_call: TRBV7-2; cdr3_aa: CASSLALLAGGSTDTQYF
cdr3_length: 16; clone_size: many; j_call: TRBJ2-1; v_call: TRBV12-3/TRBV12-4; cdr3_aa: CASSSQKLADYNEQFF
cdr3_length: 16; clone_size: many; j_call: TRBJ2-3; v_call: TRBV7-2; cdr3_aa: CASSLVAGAFTDTQYF
cdr3_length: 16; clone_size: many; j_call: TRBJ2-7; v_call: TRBV5-1; cdr3_aa: CASSLAGPPPNYEQYF
cdr3_length: 15; clone_size: many; j_call: TRBJ2-5; v_call: TRBV9; cdr3_aa: CASSVAPGQGETQYF
cdr3_length: 14; clone_size: medium-sized; j_call: TRBJ1-1; v_call: TRBV20-1; cdr3_aa: CSARDGQTLTEAFF
cdr3_length: 14; clone_size: many; j_call: TRBJ2-7; v_call: TRBV30; cdr3_aa: CAWRRDREGNEQYF
cdr3_length: 13; clone_size: many; j_call: TRBJ2-1; v_call: TRBV27; cdr3_aa: CASSLSPSYEQFF
cdr3_length: 14; clone_size: many; j_call: TRBJ1-2; v_call: TRBV28; cdr3_aa: CASSGGQGDYGYTF
cdr3_length: 16; clone_size: many; j_call: TRBJ1-1; v_call: TRBV7-2; cdr3_aa: CASSLQGPAPNTEAFF
cdr3_length: 11; clone_size: few; j_call: TRBJ1-2; v_call: TRBV29-1; cdr3_aa: CSGETLYGYTF
cdr3_length: 15; clone_size: many; j_call: TRBJ2-6; v_call: TRBV30; cdr3_aa: CAWSVGNSGANVLTF
cdr3_length: 19; clone_size: few; j_call: TRBJ2-7; v_call: TRBV11-2; cdr3_aa: CASSLGVLRVSGEPYEQYF
cdr3_length: 14; clone_size: many; j_call: TRBJ2-7; v_call: TRBV2; cdr3_aa: CASDPTDRGHEQYF
cdr3_length: 16; clone_size: -; j_call: TRBJ1-5; v_call: TRBV6-8; cdr3_aa: CASSYAQGYSNQPQHF
cdr3_length: 12; clone_size: -; j_call: TRBJ2-7; v_call: TRBV19; cdr3_aa: CASRGGKYEQYF
cdr3_length: 16; clone_size: -; j_call: TRBJ1-2; v_call: TRBV28; cdr3_aa: CASRIPTVTSLYGYTF
cdr3_length: 15; clone_size: -; j_call: TRBJ2-1; v_call: TRBV20-1; cdr3_aa: CSASTRSIGGNEQFF
cdr3_length: 15; clone_size: many; j_call: TRBJ2-4; v_call: TRBV28; cdr3_aa: CASSPAGGAKNIQYF
cdr3_length: 13; clone_size: many; j_call: TRBJ1-2; v_call: TRBV29-1; cdr3_aa: CSVVRDSEYGYTF
cdr3_length: 16; clone_size: many; j_call: TRBJ1-1; v_call: TRBV5-1; cdr3_aa: CASNAQGQVVKAEVFF
cdr3_length: 14; clone_size: few; j_call: TRBJ2-1; v_call: TRBV2; cdr3_aa: CASRNQGIEVEQFF
cdr3_length: 15; clone_size: many; j_call: TRBJ1-5; v_call: TRBV3-1; cdr3_aa: CASSQGVVGNQPQHF
cdr3_length: 10; clone_size: many; j_call: TRBJ2-5; v_call: TRBV20-1; cdr3_aa: CSASLETQYF
cdr3_length: 18; clone_size: many; j_call: TRBJ2-1; v_call: TRBV4-3; cdr3_aa: CASSQDPSGRSSYNEQFF
cdr3_length: 14; clone_size: few; j_call: TRBJ2-1; v_call: TRBV28; cdr3_aa: CASSSWGADNEQFF
cdr3_length: 14; clone_size: few; j_call: TRBJ2-7; v_call: TRBV5-8; cdr3_aa: CASSFAVPRYEQYF
cdr3_length: 14; clone_size: medium-sized; j_call: TRBJ1-2; v_call: TRBV29-1; cdr3_aa: CSVITGTGGYGYTF
cdr3_length: 14; clone_size: many; j_call: TRBJ2-7; v_call: TRBV28; cdr3_aa: CASSLPPGSYEQYF
cdr3_length: 15; clone_size: many; j_call: TRBJ1-4; v_call: TRBV12-3/TRBV12-4; cdr3_aa: CASSSHRDRDQKLFF
cdr3_length: 14; clone_size: many; j_call: TRBJ2-3; v_call: TRBV7-8; cdr3_aa: CASRLTTGTDTQYF
cdr3_length: 13; clone_size: many; j_call: TRBJ1-5; v_call: TRBV20-1; cdr3_aa: CSAGGGANQPQHF